The 9 T cell receptor beta chains in this list originate from one sample, sequenced in a study of T cells in Graves' hyperthyroidism and ophthalmopathy. Amplified TCR beta CDR3 regions derived from RNA transcripts. Carried out on the TCR CDR3, a first-round RT-PCR used the HTBI primer set. TCRdb reprocessed the multiplex PCR reads with MiXCR, giving one entry per CDR3 protein. Altogether some 510,000 distinct CDR3 sequences are present, less than 25% being singletons, with the ten largest covering about 25%. The sequencing input was blood. All receptors come from a man aged 18 to 30 with Graves' hyperthyroidism.

This clonotype was picked up many times. The rearrangement joins TRBV28 to TRBJ2-7; 8 bases are shared with TRBD1. The CDR3 is 11 amino acids. V trimming: 6 bases; J trimming: 12 bases; junction bases outside the gene matches: 7. Germline V gene sequence: CDR1 MDHEN, CDR2 SYDVKM. CDR3 nucleotides: TGTGCCAGCAGCCGAGACAGGGGCAGGTACTTC. It is translated as CASSRDRGRYF.

This clonotype was picked up many times. This chain uses TRBV28 with TRBJ2-2; 8 positions agree with TRBD2. J lost 1 base, V lost 7 bases, and 5 bases had no gene match. The CDR3 sequence is 15 residues long. CDR1 is MDHEN, CDR2 SYDVKM, per germline. For the CDR3, the DNA is TGTGCCAGCAACGTCGGGGGGGAGAACACCGGGGAGCTGTTTTTT. Protein: CASNVGGENTGELFF.

The rearrangement joins TRBV6-1 to TRBJ2-2; TRBD2 aligns across 12 bases. V lost 6 bases to trimming and J lost 5 bases; unmatched junction nucleotides: 10. The CDR3 length is 17 residues. Germline V lookup: CDR1 MNHNS, CDR2 SASEGT. The CDR3 coding sequence is TGTGCCAGCAGCCCCGCAACTAGCGGGAGGAGGACCGGGGAGCTGTTTTTT. The encoded protein is CASSPATSGRRTGELFF.

This clonotype was counted many times. The rearrangement links TRBV12-3 or TRBV12-4 to TRBJ2-2, with D possibly being TRBD1 or TRBD2 (5 bases each). The V end was cut by 6 bases, the J end by 1 base, with 18 bases between. CDR3 length equals 17 residues. The CDR3 is CASRSPAGTVNTGELFF. CDR3 DNA: TGTGCCAGCAGATCCCCAGCCGGGACCGTGAACACCGGGGAGCTGTTTTTT.

This clonotype was picked up many times. This sequence joins TRBV12-3 or TRBV12-4 and TRBJ2-5, with 11 nucleotides matching TRBD2. Trimming at V came to 5 bases and at J to 9 bases, leaving 11 bases not matched to a gene. There are 15 residues in the CDR3. The CDR3 loop reads CASSHTSGGPAAQYF. The CDR3 DNA is TGTGCCAGCAGTCACACTAGCGGGGGACCCGCGGCCCAGTACTTC.

In this sample, this clonotype turned up many times. The chain employs TRBV28 and TRBJ2-7; no firm D call. Germline V gene data show CDR1 as MDHEN and CDR2 as SYDVKM. This CDR3 spans 12 amino acids. The CDR3 region is CASSGGNYEQYF. The DNA for the CDR3 is TGTGCTTCCTCGGGCGGAAACTACGAGCAGTACTTC.

The J gene is TRBJ2-2, the V gene TRBV24-1; TRBD1 agrees at 9 bases. The CDR3 has 16 amino acids. Germline V gene data show CDR1 as KGHDR and CDR2 as SFDVKD. The V gene end was trimmed by 3 bases and the J gene end by 1 base; junction bases not matched to a gene: 2. CDR3 residues: CATSDPDRGNTGELFF. For the CDR3, the DNA is TGTGCCACCAGTGATCCGGACAGGGGGAACACCGGGGAGCTGTTTTTT.

The rearrangement uses TRBV6-1 and TRBJ1-2; D uncertain. This CDR3 is 12 amino acids long. Trimming removed 4 bases at V and 4 bases at J, with 7 bases between. Germline V lookup: CDR1 MNHNS, CDR2 SASEGT. The CDR3 loop reads CASSGQFYGYTF. CDR3 sequence (DNA): TGTGCCAGCAGTGGGCAGTTCTATGGCTACACCTTC.

As concerns this clonotype: A much larger clone is a single base away; this may be a read error. This sequence joins TRBV19 and TRBJ1-1, with D possibly matching TRBD1 (6 bases). CDR3 length equals 13 residues. Germline values: CDR1 LNHDA, CDR2 SQIVND (reference sequence). For the CDR3, the DNA is TGTGCCATCTCGACGAGGGGGAACTCTGAAGCTTTCTTT. Translated: CAISTRGNSEAFF.